These 21 T cell receptor beta chains came from one sample sequenced in a study of blood T cell repertoires in COVID-19. Sequencing was performed with immunoSEQ multiplex PCR; in TCRdb, only in-frame clones are kept and a portion is missing. Of 65,000 or so clones in the sample, roughly 83% were seen once. Sequenced material: peripheral blood. The receptor set was obtained from a man aged 30 to 45 with COVID-19, enrolled during active disease.

This rearrangement joins TRBV24-1 to TRBJ2-3; the D is unclear. V was shortened by 4 bases and J by 8 bases, with 18 bases between the two germline ends. Germline values: CDR1 KGHDR, CDR2 SFDVKD. The CDR3 is 15 amino acids. CDR3 in amino acids: CATSEAGSSPGTQYF. The DNA of the CDR3 is TGTGCCACCAGTGAAGCAGGCTCGTCCCCCGGTACGCAGTATTTT.

The chain is built from TRBV6-1 and TRBJ1-1, with 10 bases lining up with TRBD1. CDR1 is MNHNS and CDR2 is SASEGT in the germline V gene. The CDR3 loop spans 14 amino acids. V gave up 2 bases and J gave up 6 bases; unmatched junction bases: 3. In DNA form, the CDR3 reads TGTGCCAGCAGTGAAATAGGGACAGGGGCTGAAGCTTTCTTT. This gives the protein CASSEIGTGAEAFF.

This clone was counted once. This rearrangement joins TRBV28 to TRBJ2-5; 8 bases agree with TRBD2. Germline V gene sequence: CDR1 MDHEN, CDR2 SYDVKM. With 3 bases clipped from V and 2 bases from J, the junction kept 8 bases outside the gene matches. This CDR3 has 16 amino acids. The CDR3 sequence is CASSFGVERGQETQYF. The CDR3 region has the DNA TGTGCCAGCAGTTTTGGGGTGGAGCGGGGGCAAGAGACCCAGTACTTC.

This chain joins TRBV27 and TRBJ1-3, with D unresolved. This CDR3 contains 13 residues. Per the germline V gene, CDR1 is MNHEY and CDR2 is SMNVEV (reference sequence). V lost 8 bases to trimming and J lost 0 bases, with 8 bases between them. CDR3 amino acids: CASAPGSGNTIYF. The CDR3 DNA reads TGTGCCAGCGCCCCGGGCTCTGGAAACACCATATATTTT.

This sequence joins TRBV5-1 and TRBJ2-5, with 7 bases fitting TRBD2. J gave up 3 bases and V 3 bases, and 2 bases lay outside the gene matches. The CDR3 extends over 13 amino acids. Germline-derived CDR1 and CDR2 are SGHRS and YFSETQ. This CDR3 reads CASSSSGKETQYF. CDR3 DNA: TGCGCCAGCAGCTCTAGCGGTAAAGAGACCCAGTACTTC. Using reference TRBV5-1 and TRBJ2-5 for the parts outside the CDR3, the full variable domain is KAGVTQTPRYLIKTRGQQVTLSCSPISGHRSVSWYQQTPGQGLQFLFEYFSETQRNKGNFPGRFSGRQFSNSRSEMNVSTLELGDSALYLCASSSSGKETQYFGPGTRLLVL.

The chain uses TRBV5-3 and TRBJ2-3, with 11 bases identical to TRBD2. TRBV5-3 is an ORF for which the function is uncertain. This CDR3 region has 16 residues. V dropped 2 bases and J dropped 5; count of bases not matched to a gene: 7. The CDR3 is CARSFRLAGPLDTQYF. In nucleotides, the CDR3 is TGTGCCAGAAGCTTCCGACTAGCGGGACCCTTAGATACGCAGTATTTT.

CDR3 sequence: CASSQDRAGSYEQYF. The CDR3 bases are TGTGCCAGCAGCCAAGATCGAGCAGGCTCCTACGAGCAGTACTTC. V usage is TRBV3-1 (or the pseudogene TRBV3-2) and J usage is TRBJ2-7; D remains ambiguous. CDR1 and CDR2 (germline): LGHDT, YNNKEL (reference sequence). V shed 0 bases and J shed 0 bases, with 9 bases lying between them. The CDR3 contains 15 residues.

This clone was observed once. This sequence joins TRBV7-8 and TRBJ2-5, with 12 bases aligning to TRBD1. The length of the CDR3 is 15 residues. Germline CDR1 is SGHVS and CDR2 is FQNEAQ. Trimming cost V 5 bases and J 4 bases; bases outside gene matches: 5. CDR3 region: CASSVGTGGGETQYF. In DNA form, the CDR3 reads TGTGCCAGCAGCGTTGGGACAGGGGGCGGAGAGACCCAGTACTTC.

The J gene is TRBJ2-1, the V gene TRBV6-2 or TRBV6-3; D perhaps matches TRBD1 (6 bases). This CDR3 spans 15 amino acids. The germline V gene encodes CDR1 MNHEY and CDR2 SVGEGT. V lost 0 bases and J lost 0, with 6 bases in between. CDR3 region: CASSYSGGSYNEQFF. CDR3 DNA: TGTGCCAGCAGTTACTCAGGGGGCTCCTACAATGAGCAGTTCTTC.

The chain combines TRBV5-5 with TRBJ1-2; D is uncertain. Per the germline V gene, CDR1 is SGHKS and CDR2 is YYEKEE (reference sequence). The CDR3 is 11 residues long. Trimming stripped 3 bases from V and 7 bases from J, with 7 bases between. CDR3 loop: CASSSDFGYTF. The CDR3 DNA reads as TGTGCCAGCAGCTCTGACTTTGGCTACACCTTC.

This chain links TRBV27 with TRBJ1-6; 8 bases fit TRBD1. With V trimmed by 10 bases and J by 6 bases, 11 bases remained unmatched. From germline, CDR1 is MNHEY and CDR2 SMNVEV (reference sequence). CDR3 length: 15 amino acids. CDR3 in amino acids: CATRSEGQGNSPLHF. CDR3 nucleotide sequence: TGTGCCACCCGCTCCGAAGGACAGGGTAATTCACCCCTCCACTTT.

This chain connects TRBV7-3 to TRBJ2-3; the match to TRBD2 covers 13 bases. Per germline, CDR1 SGHTA and CDR2 FQGTGA. The V gene end was trimmed by 4 bases and the J gene end by 3 bases; junction bases not matched to a gene: 4. The CDR3 sequence is 16 residues long. The CDR3, as DNA: TGTGCCAGCAGCTCCTCGGGACTAGCGGGAACAGATACGCAGTATTTT. Translated, it gives CASSSSGLAGTDTQYF. Combining the CDR3 with reference TRBV7-3 and TRBJ2-3 gives the whole variable domain GAGVSQTPSNKVTEKGKYVELRCDPISGHTALYWYRQSLGQGPEFLIYFQGTGAADDSGLPNDRFFAVRPEGSVSTLKIQRTERGDSAVYLCASSSSGLAGTDTQYFGPGTRLTVL.

The chain combines TRBV19 with TRBJ2-3, with D unresolved. V lost 0 bases and J lost 1, with 8 bases in between. The CDR3 length is 15 residues. Germline loops: CDR1 LNHDA, CDR2 SQIVND (reference sequence). In DNA form, the CDR3 reads TGTGCCAGTAGTATAGAACGGAGCGGCACAGATACGCAGTATTTT. Its protein is CASSIERSGTDTQYF.

The rearrangement joins TRBV6-2 or TRBV6-3 to TRBJ1-1, with D possibly being TRBD1 (6 bases). The CDR3 contains 14 residues. Germline V gene data show CDR1 as MNHEY and CDR2 as SVGEGT. V lost 4 bases and J 5 bases, leaving 14 bases between the germline ends. The CDR3 spells CASSLGGGSTEAFF. The CDR3 nucleotides are TGTGCCAGCAGTTTGGGGGGGGGCTCTACTGAAGCTTTCTTT.

A note on this clone: This specimen includes other DNA sequences encoding the same CDR3. This chain joins TRBV7-2 and TRBJ2-3, with D possibly matching TRBD2 (5 bases). Deletions cut 5 bases from V and 2 bases from J, with 11 bases between. The CDR3 contains 14 residues. The germline CDR1 and CDR2 sequences are SGHTA and FQGNSA. The CDR3 is CASSPARVTDTQYF. The CDR3 DNA is TGTGCCAGCAGCCCAGCGAGGGTCACAGATACGCAGTATTTT.

This chain joins TRBV2 and TRBJ1-2; 10 bases are a match to TRBD1. Germline assignment: CDR1 SNHLY and CDR2 FYNNEI. The CDR3 totals 13 residues. Losses at the gene ends were 2 bases for V and 7 bases for J; bases not matched to a gene: 1. The CDR3 loop reads CASSERDRGGYTF. CDR3 in DNA: TGTGCCAGCAGTGAAAGGGACAGGGGTGGCTACACCTTC.

The count of this clone is one. This chain uses TRBV15 with TRBJ1-4, with 11 bases that match TRBD1. Germline V gene lookup returns CDR1 LNHNV and CDR2 YYDKDF (reference sequence). This CDR3 has 16 residues. With 0 bases clipped from V and 8 bases from J, the junction kept 5 bases outside the gene matches. Here the CDR3 reads CATSRETGTGGEKLFF. As DNA, the CDR3 is TGTGCCACCAGCAGAGAGACCGGGACAGGGGGGGAAAAACTGTTTTTT.

The chain is built from TRBV2 and TRBJ2-1; D not resolved. This CDR3 contains 12 residues. Germline CDR1 and CDR2: SNHLY and FYNNEI. V was shortened by 8 bases and J by 7 bases, with 12 bases between the two germline ends. Written as DNA, the CDR3 is TGTGCCAGCTTCCTCGAGGAAAATGAGCAGTTCTTC. It is translated as CASFLEENEQFF.

This CDR3 is CASTTDSYEQYF. Written as DNA, the CDR3 is TGTGCCAGCACTACAGACTCCTACGAGCAGTACTTC. J is TRBJ2-7 and V is TRBV28; D gene uncertain. The CDR3 covers 12 residues. CDR1 and CDR2 from the germline V gene are MDHEN and SYDVKM. The V end was cut by 7 bases, the J end by 0 bases, with 7 bases between.

The chain links TRBV6-6 to TRBJ1-1; tentatively, D is TRBD1 (5 bases). The CDR3 length is 13 residues. Trimming stripped 5 bases from V and 1 base from J, with 8 bases between. Per germline, CDR1 MNHNY and CDR2 SVGAGI (reference sequence). Written as DNA, the CDR3 is TGTGCCAGCAGTCGGGGGGGGAACACTGAAGCTTTCTTT. Protein product: CASSRGGNTEAFF.

CDR3 in amino acids: CASSQVGWGSYEQYF. CDR3 coding DNA: TGTGCCAGCAGCCAAGTGGGGTGGGGCAGCTACGAGCAGTACTTC. The V gene is TRBV3-1 (or the pseudogene TRBV3-2), the J gene TRBJ2-7; tentative D call: TRBD1 (5 bases). There are 15 residues in the CDR3. With 1 base removed from V and 3 bases from J, the gap between germline ends came to 13 bases. Germline loops: CDR1 LGHDT, CDR2 YNNKEL (reference sequence).